One and the same sample provided the 17 T cell receptor beta chains below, sequenced in a study of cytomegalovirus exposure and HLA in healthy donors. This PCR relied on a set of 60 Vbeta primers and 13 Jbeta primers. Sequencing used immunoSEQ multiplex PCR; TCRdb keeps in-frame clones, though not all of them. The sample consists of around 170,000 clones, 80% of them appearing once. Sequencing was carried out using PBMCs. The receptors originated from a woman aged 25 to 39 in good health and CMV-seronegative.

This clone was observed once. The gene calls are TRBV19 and TRBJ1-5; tentatively, D is TRBD1 (5 bases). The CDR3 consists of 13 residues. Germline values: CDR1 LNHDA, CDR2 SQIVND (reference sequence). The V end lost 5 bases, the J end lost 7 bases, and 12 bases lay between the germline ends. The CDR3 nucleotides read TGTGCCAGTAGTTCGCAGGGAGGGCAGCCCCAGCATTTT. Amino acid sequence: CASSSQGGQPQHF. Using reference TRBV19 and TRBJ1-5 for the parts outside the CDR3, the full variable domain is DGGITQSPKYLFRKEGQNVTLSCEQNLNHDAMYWYRQDPGQGLRLIYYSQIVNDFQKGDIAEGYSVSREKKESFPLTVTSAQKNPTAFYLCASSSQGGQPQHFGDGTRLSIL.

This rearrangement joins TRBV14 to TRBJ1-2; 8 nucleotides match TRBD1. This CDR3 has 17 residues. The junction had 12 bases not matched to a gene; V was cut back by 0 bases and J by 6 bases. The germline V gene has CDR1 SGHDN and CDR2 FVKESK. The CDR3 sequence: CASSQDYRAGGEDGYTF. CDR3 DNA sequence: TGTGCCAGCAGCCAAGATTATCGAGCAGGGGGCGAGGATGGCTACACCTTC.

This chain connects TRBV6-1 to TRBJ2-1; 8 nucleotides line up with TRBD2. Germline CDR1 and CDR2: MNHNS and SASEGT. Trimming took 5 bases from V and 3 from J; bases not matched to a gene: 3. The CDR3 spans 14 residues. The chain's CDR3 is CASSQGLGYNEQFF. The CDR3 DNA reads TGTGCCAGCAGTCAGGGACTAGGCTACAATGAGCAGTTCTTC.

This clone was counted a few times. The J gene is TRBJ2-2, the V gene TRBV10-3; TRBD1 might be the D (6 bases). Germline V gives CDR1 ENHRY, CDR2 SYGVKD. Trimming took 8 bases from V and 4 from J, leaving 11 bases between them. CDR3 length: 13 amino acids. CDR3 sequence reads: CAIEDRLTGELFF. The CDR3 DNA sequence: TGTGCCATCGAAGACAGGCTCACCGGGGAGCTGTTTTTT.

This clone was seen only a few times. The V gene is TRBV9, the J gene TRBJ2-7, with a tentative D call TRBD2 (7 bases). Per germline, CDR1 SGDLS and CDR2 YYNGEE. Between the trimmed V and J ends, which lost 0 bases and 4 bases, there was a span of 14 bases. CDR3 size: 15 residues. The CDR3 coding sequence is TGTGCCAGCAGCGTAGCCGGGGGGCCGACTTACGAGCAGTACTTC. It encodes CASSVAGGPTYEQYF.

The chain couples TRBV19 to TRBJ2-7; D gene unclear. The CDR3 is made up of 15 amino acids. Germline values: CDR1 LNHDA, CDR2 SQIVND (reference sequence). Trimming shortened V by 3 bases and J by 0 bases, and 12 bases separated the two germline ends. The CDR3 protein is CASSIKPESSYEQYF. CDR3 in DNA: TGTGCCAGTAGTATTAAGCCGGAGAGCTCCTACGAGCAGTACTTC.

This clone was seen a handful of times. V and J are TRBV9 and TRBJ2-5; 9 bases are shared with TRBD2. This CDR3 contains 17 residues. Germline assignment: CDR1 SGDLS and CDR2 YYNGEE. The V gene end was trimmed by 0 bases and the J gene end by 0 bases; junction bases not matched to a gene: 6. CDR3 bases: TGTGCCAGCAGCGTAGGGGCTAGCGGGGACCACCAAGAGACCCAGTACTTC. Protein: CASSVGASGDHQETQYF. The complete variable domain, with remaining parts taken from reference TRBV9 and TRBJ2-5, reads DSGVTQTPKHLITATGQRVTLRCSPRSGDLSVYWYQQSLDQGLQFLIQYYNGEERAKGNILERFSAQQFPDLHSELNLSSLELGDSALYFCASSVGASGDHQETQYFGPGTRLLVL.

This chain's CDR3 is CASSYNQATEAFF. CDR3 DNA: TGTGCCAGCAGTTACAATCAGGCCACTGAAGCTTTCTTT. This chain connects TRBV6-5 to TRBJ1-1; no clear D gene. Trimming took 2 bases from V and 4 from J, leaving 8 bases between them. This CDR3 has 13 residues. The V gene's germline CDR1 is MNHEY and CDR2 SVGAGI.

This chain uses TRBV5-1 with TRBJ2-7; 11 positions match TRBD2. CDR3 length: 16 residues. J lost 2 bases, V lost 4 bases, and 8 bases had no gene match. Germline V lookup: CDR1 SGHRS, CDR2 YFSETQ. CDR3 loop: CASSPILAGDAYEQYF. CDR3 bases: TGCGCCAGCAGCCCTATACTAGCGGGGGACGCCTACGAGCAGTACTTC.

The chain carries TRBV19 and TRBJ2-5; 7 nucleotides match TRBD1. The germline gives CDR1 LNHDA, CDR2 SQIVND (reference sequence). This CDR3 region has 16 residues. V was clipped by 2 bases and J by 0 bases; unmatched bases: 6. This CDR3 is CASSINRGDYQETQYF. The CDR3 bases are TGTGCCAGTAGTATAAACAGGGGCGACTACCAAGAGACCCAGTACTTC.

The chain is built from TRBV30 and TRBJ1-6, with D perhaps matching TRBD1 (6 bases). Germline V lookup: CDR1 GTSNPN, CDR2 SVGIG (reference sequence). V was clipped by 5 bases and J by 5 bases, with 7 bases between them. The CDR3 is 12 amino acids. The CDR3 DNA is TGTGCCTGGCACAGGGATAATTCACCCCTCCACTTT. It translates to CAWHRDNSPLHF. Full variable domain (outside the CDR3, taken from reference TRBV30 and TRBJ1-6): SQTIHQWPATLVQPVGSPLSLECTVEGTSNPNLYWYRQAAGRGLQLLFYSVGIGQISSEVPQNLSASRPQDRQFILSSKKLLLSDSGFYLCAWHRDNSPLHFGNGTRLTVT.

The chain couples TRBV5-8 to TRBJ2-7, with 10 bases aligning to TRBD1. V was pared by 2 bases and J by 5 bases, with 7 bases of the junction left unmatched. This CDR3 comprises 15 residues. Germline V CDR1 and CDR2: SGHTS, YDEGEE. The CDR3 DNA reads as TGTGCCAGCAGCTTCACGGGACAGGGGTTCAACGAGCAGTACTTC. This sequence encodes CASSFTGQGFNEQYF.

The chain has TRBV5-1 and TRBJ2-1; 14 bases map to TRBD2. The CDR3 runs 15 residues. Germline values: CDR1 SGHRS, CDR2 YFSETQ. Unmatched junction bases numbered 4, after V lost 3 bases and J lost 8 bases. This CDR3 is CASSYGLAGGYEQFF. For the CDR3, the DNA is TGCGCCAGCAGCTACGGACTAGCGGGGGGTTATGAGCAGTTCTTC. The variable domain in full, with the rest retrieved from reference TRBV5-1 and TRBJ2-1, is KAGVTQTPRYLIKTRGQQVTLSCSPISGHRSVSWYQQTPGQGLQFLFEYFSETQRNKGNFPGRFSGRQFSNSRSEMNVSTLELGDSALYLCASSYGLAGGYEQFFGPGTRLTVL.

V and J are TRBV2 and TRBJ1-4; maybe TRBD1 (6 bases). Trimming took 9 bases from V and 6 from J, leaving 17 bases between them. This CDR3 has 14 residues. Looked up from germline, CDR1 is SNHLY and CDR2 is FYNNEI. The DNA for the CDR3 is TGTGCCAGTCTGCTACAGGGTGGCGATGAAAAACTGTTTTTT. Residues: CASLLQGGDEKLFF.

This clone was counted once. The genes are TRBV6-4 and TRBJ1-1; 7 bases match TRBD1. J lost 3 bases, V lost 6 bases, and 13 bases had no gene match. This CDR3 comprises 16 residues. Germline V CDR1 and CDR2: MRHNA, SNTAGT. The DNA for the CDR3 is TGTGCCAGCAGAGGAACCGGGACAGCAAGGGACACTGAAGCTTTCTTT. Protein sequence: CASRGTGTARDTEAFF.

This clone was found a few times. The chain combines TRBV10-1 with TRBJ2-7; possibly TRBD1 for D (6 bases). In germline, CDR1 is WNHNN, CDR2 SYGVQD (reference sequence). V lost 2 bases and J 2 bases, leaving 16 bases between the germline ends. This CDR3 region has 16 residues. CDR3 amino acids: CASSEGRQDLTYEQYF. CDR3 coding DNA: TGCGCCAGCAGTGAGGGAAGACAGGACTTAACCTACGAGCAGTACTTC.

The chain uses TRBV6-5 and TRBJ1-2; tentatively, D is TRBD1 (6 bases). The CDR3 has 14 amino acids. The germline CDR1 and CDR2 sequences are MNHEY and SVGAGI. V was cut by 10 bases and J by 0 bases, with 15 bases left in between. CDR3 coding DNA: TGTGCCACCGCGACAGGTCAAGCTAACTATGGCTACACCTTC. Translating it yields CATATGQANYGYTF.